This paragraph reports one T cell receptor (beta chain). The data originate from a study of breast tumors, draining lymph nodes, adjacent tissues. The CDR3 is 17 residues long. The germline V gene has CDR1 SGHDT and CDR2 YYEEEE. Trimming removed 4 bases at V and 0 bases at J, with 18 bases between. One entry per CDR3 protein results from TCRdb running MiXCR on the multiplex PCR reads. The data contain approximately 13,000 distinct CDR3 sequences, 45% to 50% of them singletons. The genes are TRBV5-6 and TRBJ2-3; D not certain. The receptor was derived from a female donor with breast cancer. Some clones in this sample may be carry-over from other donors' samples. The sequenced material came from tumor-adjacent breast tissue. This CDR3 reads CASSQILARLSTDTQYF. Here the CDR3 DNA reads TGTGCCAGCAGCCAAATCTTAGCTAGGCTTAGCACAGATACGCAGTATTTT. The full variable domain, in which reference TRBV5-6 and TRBJ2-3 provide the parts outside the CDR3, is DAGVTQSPTHLIKTRGQQVTLRCSPKSGHDTVSWYQQALGQGPQFIFQYYEEEERQRGNFPDRFSGHQFPNYSSELNVNALLLGDSALYLCASSQILARLSTDTQYFGPGTRLTVL.